This record concerns one TCR beta chain sequence. Its specific antigen is unknown. No qualities accompany the bases; no much larger clone lies one base away. From each donor, a single peripheral blood sample of 100 to 150 mL on average was drawn into heparinised tubes. Using a panel that included CD45RO, CCR7, CD25, CD127, CD95 and CD27, naive, central memory, regulatory and stem cell-like memory CD4+ T cells were sorted on a BD FACSAria II. Every sorted population had a purity above 95%. PBMCs were separated immediately by Lymphoprep density gradient centrifugation and were stained directly, without being cultured. Samples were stained and sorted in pairs, with one healthy donor and one patient per experiment, so that batch effects were minimized. These data originate in a study of beta chain features in type 1 diabetes (dated by TCRdb to 2017 to 2018). With regard to the full study: Mean age, gender distribution, total cell number and subset yield did not differ between patients and healthy donors. A total of approximately 99,000,000 sorted cells were examined across all samples, and RNA yield correlated strongly with the number of cells per subset. The study compared TCRB repertoires of sorted circulating CD4+ T cell subsets between recently diagnosed type 1 diabetes patients and matched healthy donors. Whereas all 30 or so donors provided naive and central memory subsets, regulatory and stem cell-like memory subsets were isolated from just 8 patients and roughly eight healthy donors. Beyond this particular receptor, the publication reports: A moderate but significant shortening of TCRB CDR3 length was observed in type 1 diabetes patients in all four CD4+ subsets. At VDJ recombination sites, type 1 diabetes patients had fewer insertions and more deleted nucleotides, which implies abnormalities in thymic rearrangement. The naive, central memory and regulatory TCRB repertoires appeared to resemble one another more closely among patients than among healthy donors. Because small numbers of individuals were included in the HLA sub-analyses, any influence of HLA type on TCRB rearrangement was left unresolved. PCR might favor shorter templates, but patient and control samples were amplified and corrected together, so any skew would affect both groups equally. Because cDNA rather than genomic DNA was sequenced, highly expressing activated cells could have been over-represented, although no difference in activation and CD3 levels was found between groups.

The entire isolated RNA was reverse transcribed using the High Capacity cDNA Reverse Transcription Kit, and thus expressed TCRB transcripts were sequenced. Naive, central memory and regulatory T cell samples underwent deep immunoSEQ sequencing, averaging approximately 3.5 million total reads per sample. Sorted cells were lysed in RLT buffer, and RNA was extracted using DNase-treated RNeasy Micro or Mini kits according to cell number. To prevent cross-contamination, each cell subset was processed individually, whereas patient and healthy donor samples were processed jointly. The immunoSEQ multiplex PCR was used to amplify TCRB sequences from cDNA, yielding 87-bp fragments that span the CDR3 region. Sequencing of the amplicons was performed on the Illumina HiSeq platform. The source study handled its data this way. Synthetic template baselines were used to correct PCR bias computationally, reads within Hamming distance 2 were collapsed, and singletons that could not be merged were discarded. By aligning reads against IMGT, V, D and J genes, CDR3 length, and insertions or deletions at six rearrangement sites were assigned. Clonotype counts were normalized to sorted cell number within each subset before computing true diversity and Gini coefficients with the tcR R package. The overlap coefficient, calculated on TCRB nucleotide sequences, was used to measure repertoire sharing. Out-of-frame TCRB sequences from naive cells were analyzed as a proxy for the pre-selection repertoire. This immuneACCESS table, as held by TCRdb, lists in-frame sequences with V and J called but not all clones. Of the missing ones, under half trace to an unresolved V gene in checked studies; the others have no known cause. For V, J and clone size, that table is used; D and trimming come from the DNA. The sample yields hundreds of thousands of clones; about 11% were counted once. Jointly, the top ten make up about 0.015% of the sample.

From the cysteine through the phenylalanine, the CDR3 covers 13 amino acids. Left in the record is the CDR3 DNA by itself, 39 bases read in frame from the first base. Taken from the germline V gene, the CDR1 and CDR2 loops are SGHVS and FQNEAQ. V and J are trimmed by 5 bases and 9 bases, and the gene matches miss 3 bases of the junction. The sequence came from a woman under 40 in good health. The V and J genes are TRBV7-8 and TRBJ2-1; 11 junctional bases match TRBD2. Sequencing was performed on naive CD4+ T cells from blood. Explained via the paper, the cell subset or site label denotes: true naive CD4+ T cells. The CDR3 here reads CASSPGLAGEQFF. The DNA sequence follows: TGTGCCAGCAGCCCTGGACTAGCGGGTGAGCAGTTCTTC.